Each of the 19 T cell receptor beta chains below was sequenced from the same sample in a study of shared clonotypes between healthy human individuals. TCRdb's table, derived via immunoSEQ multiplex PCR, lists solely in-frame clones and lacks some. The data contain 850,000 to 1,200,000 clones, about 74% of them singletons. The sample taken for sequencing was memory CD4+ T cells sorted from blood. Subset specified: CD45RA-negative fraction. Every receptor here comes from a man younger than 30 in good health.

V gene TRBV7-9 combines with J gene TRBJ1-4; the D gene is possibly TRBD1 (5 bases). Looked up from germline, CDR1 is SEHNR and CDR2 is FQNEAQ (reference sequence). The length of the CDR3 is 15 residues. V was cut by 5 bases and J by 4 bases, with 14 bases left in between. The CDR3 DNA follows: TGTGCCAGCAGCCCCGTGGGGGGGTTTAATGAAAAACTGTTTTTT. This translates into CASSPVGGFNEKLFF.

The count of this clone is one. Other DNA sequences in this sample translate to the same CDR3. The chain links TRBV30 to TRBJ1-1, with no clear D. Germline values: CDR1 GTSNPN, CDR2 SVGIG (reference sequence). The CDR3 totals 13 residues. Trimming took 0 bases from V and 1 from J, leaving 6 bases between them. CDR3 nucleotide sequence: TGTGCCTGGAGTGTCCGGGGGAACACTGAAGCTTTCTTT. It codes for CAWSVRGNTEAFF.

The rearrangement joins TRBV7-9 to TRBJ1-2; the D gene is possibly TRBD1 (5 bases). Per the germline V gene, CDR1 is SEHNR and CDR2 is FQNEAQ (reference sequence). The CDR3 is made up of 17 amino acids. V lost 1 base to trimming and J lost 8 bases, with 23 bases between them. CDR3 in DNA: TGTGCCAGCAGCTTAGGAGGGACCGACACTTCAGGGAGAGGCTACACCTTC. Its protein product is CASSLGGTDTSGRGYTF.

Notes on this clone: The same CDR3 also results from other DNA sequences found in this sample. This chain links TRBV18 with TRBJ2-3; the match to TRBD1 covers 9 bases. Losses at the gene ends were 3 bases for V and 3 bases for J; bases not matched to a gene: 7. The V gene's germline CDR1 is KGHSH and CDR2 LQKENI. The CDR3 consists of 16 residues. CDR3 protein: CASSPPTGGGTDTQYF. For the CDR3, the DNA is TGTGCCAGCTCACCCCCGACAGGGGGAGGGACAGATACGCAGTATTTT.

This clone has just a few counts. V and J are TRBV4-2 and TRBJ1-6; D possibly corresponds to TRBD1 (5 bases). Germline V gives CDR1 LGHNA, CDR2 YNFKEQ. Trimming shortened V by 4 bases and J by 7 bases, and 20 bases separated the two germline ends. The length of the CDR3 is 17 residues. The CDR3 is CASSLVFGTEGNSPLHF. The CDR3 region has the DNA TGTGCCAGCAGCCTGGTGTTCGGGACGGAGGGGAATTCACCCCTCCACTTT.

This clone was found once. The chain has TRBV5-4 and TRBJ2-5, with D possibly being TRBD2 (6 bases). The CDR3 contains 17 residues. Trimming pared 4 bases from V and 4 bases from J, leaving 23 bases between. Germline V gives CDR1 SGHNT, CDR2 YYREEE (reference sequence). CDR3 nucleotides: TGTGCCAGCAGCCTGAGGGCGACTAGAGAGTGGGCAGAGACCCAGTACTTC. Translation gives CASSLRATREWAETQYF.

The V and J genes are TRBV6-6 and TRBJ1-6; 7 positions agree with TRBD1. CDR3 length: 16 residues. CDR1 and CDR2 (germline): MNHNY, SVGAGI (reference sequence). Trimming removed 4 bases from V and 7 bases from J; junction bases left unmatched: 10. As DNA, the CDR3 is TGTGCCAGCAGTTCCCCCGGGGGACAGAAGAATTCACCCCTCCACTTT. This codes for CASSSPGGQKNSPLHF.

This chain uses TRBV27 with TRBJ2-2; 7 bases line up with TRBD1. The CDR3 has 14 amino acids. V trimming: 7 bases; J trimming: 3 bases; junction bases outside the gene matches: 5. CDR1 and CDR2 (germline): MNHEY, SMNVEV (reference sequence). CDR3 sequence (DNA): TGTGCCAGCACCTCGGGACAGTACACCGGGGAGCTGTTTTTT. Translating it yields CASTSGQYTGELFF.

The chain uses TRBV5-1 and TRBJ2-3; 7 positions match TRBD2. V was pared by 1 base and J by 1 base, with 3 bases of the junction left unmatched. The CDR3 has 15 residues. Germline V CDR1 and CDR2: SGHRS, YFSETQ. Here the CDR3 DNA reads TGCGCCAGCAGCTTGACTAGCGTCCGCACAGATACGCAGTATTTT. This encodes CASSLTSVRTDTQYF.

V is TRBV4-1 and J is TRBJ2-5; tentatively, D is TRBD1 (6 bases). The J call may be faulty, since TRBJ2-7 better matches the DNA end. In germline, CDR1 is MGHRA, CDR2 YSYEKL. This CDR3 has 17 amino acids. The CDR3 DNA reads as TGCGCCAGCAGCCAATTGAATACAGGGACGTCTGGGTACGAGCAGTACTTC. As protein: CASSQLNTGTSGYEQYF.

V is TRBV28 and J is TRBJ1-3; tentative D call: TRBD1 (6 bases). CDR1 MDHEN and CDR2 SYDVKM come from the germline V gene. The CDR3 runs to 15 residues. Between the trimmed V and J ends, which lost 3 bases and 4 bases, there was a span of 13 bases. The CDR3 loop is CASSFRGARGNTIYF. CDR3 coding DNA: TGTGCCAGCAGTTTCCGGGGGGCTCGCGGAAACACCATATATTTT.

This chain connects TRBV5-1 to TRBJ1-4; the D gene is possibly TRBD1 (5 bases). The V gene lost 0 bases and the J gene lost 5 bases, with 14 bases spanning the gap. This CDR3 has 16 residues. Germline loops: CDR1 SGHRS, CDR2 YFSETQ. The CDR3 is CASSLGHTGGNEKLFF. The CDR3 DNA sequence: TGCGCCAGCAGCTTGGGCCACACCGGGGGGAATGAAAAACTGTTTTTT.

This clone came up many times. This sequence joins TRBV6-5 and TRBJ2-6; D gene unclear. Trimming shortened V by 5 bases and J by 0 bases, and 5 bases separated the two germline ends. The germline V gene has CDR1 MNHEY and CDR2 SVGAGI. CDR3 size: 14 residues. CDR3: CASSRNSGANVLTF. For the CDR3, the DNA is TGTGCCAGCAGTCGAAACTCTGGGGCCAACGTCCTGACTTTC.

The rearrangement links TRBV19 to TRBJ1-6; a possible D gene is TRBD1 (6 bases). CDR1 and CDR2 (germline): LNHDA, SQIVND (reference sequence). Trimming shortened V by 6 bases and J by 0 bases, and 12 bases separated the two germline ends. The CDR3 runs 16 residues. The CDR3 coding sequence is TGTGCCAGTAGCGAGGGGGGCAGCTCCTATAATTCACCCCTCCACTTT. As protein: CASSEGGSSYNSPLHF.

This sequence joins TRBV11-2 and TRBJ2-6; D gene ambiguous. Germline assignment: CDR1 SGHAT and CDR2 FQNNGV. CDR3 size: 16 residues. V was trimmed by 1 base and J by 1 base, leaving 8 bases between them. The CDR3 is CASSLAPGSGANVLTF. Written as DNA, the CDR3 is TGTGCCAGCAGCTTAGCTCCCGGGTCTGGGGCCAACGTCCTGACTTTC.

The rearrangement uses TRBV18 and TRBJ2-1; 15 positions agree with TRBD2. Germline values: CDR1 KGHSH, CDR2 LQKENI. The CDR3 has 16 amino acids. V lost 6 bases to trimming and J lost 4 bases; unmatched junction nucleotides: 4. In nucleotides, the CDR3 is TGTGCCAGCTCCCCGGGGACTAGCGGGGGGTACAATGAGCAGTTCTTC. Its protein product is CASSPGTSGGYNEQFF.

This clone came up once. The CDR3 DNA reads TGTGCCAGCATCCGCTCCCTAGGGACGTCGGGTATCACCGGGGAGCTGTTTTTT. Amino acids: CASIRSLGTSGITGELFF. This chain uses TRBV2 with TRBJ2-2; the D call may be TRBD1 or TRBD2 (5 bases each). The V end lost 7 bases, the J end lost 4 bases, and 25 bases lay between the germline ends. The CDR3 is 18 residues long. Germline V gives CDR1 SNHLY, CDR2 FYNNEI.

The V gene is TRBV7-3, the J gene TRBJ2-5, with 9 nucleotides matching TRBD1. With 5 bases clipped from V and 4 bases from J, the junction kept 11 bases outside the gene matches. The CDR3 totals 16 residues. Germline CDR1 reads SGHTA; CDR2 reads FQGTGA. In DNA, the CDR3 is TGTGCCAGCAGCCCCGGGACAGGGTTGCACATAGAGACCCAGTACTTC. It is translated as CASSPGTGLHIETQYF.

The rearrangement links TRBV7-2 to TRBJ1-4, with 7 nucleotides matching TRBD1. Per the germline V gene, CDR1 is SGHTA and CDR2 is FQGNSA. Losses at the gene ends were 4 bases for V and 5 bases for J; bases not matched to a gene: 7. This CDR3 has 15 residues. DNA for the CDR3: TGTGCCAGCAGCTCACAGGGGCTCCGGAATGAAAAACTGTTTTTT. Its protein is CASSSQGLRNEKLFF.